The entry that follows covers one TCR beta chain sequence. The antigen is not known. Naive CD8 cells lacked CD45RO and underwent positive selection for CCR7, leaving out terminally differentiated effector memory CD45RA+ cells. The data originate from a study of shared clonotypes between healthy human individuals. Study results and limitations: Naive CD4 clonotypes were shared across a handful of donors at about 5%. Naive subsets generally had larger estimated richness than memory subsets.

Libraries were prepared by immunoSEQ multiplex PCR; TCRdb keeps only in-frame clonotypes and omits some of them. In the table there are more than 2 million clones, 93% of which are singletons. The sample comprised naive CD8+ T cells from PBMCs. The clonotype originates from a man aged 18 to 29 in good health. Some clones in this sample may be carry-over from other donors' samples.

The chain's CDR3 is CASAHAQGARETQYF. The CDR3 DNA reads as TGTGCCAGCGCCCACGCACAGGGGGCGAGGGAGACCCAGTACTTC. The genes are TRBV27 and TRBJ2-5; the match to TRBD1 covers 9 bases. With V trimmed by 8 bases and J by 5 bases, 12 bases remained unmatched. Germline CDR1 reads MNHEY; CDR2 reads SMNVEV (reference sequence). This CDR3 has 15 amino acids.